One T cell receptor beta chain is described in this entry. What it binds is not known. Sequencing used immunoSEQ multiplex PCR; TCRdb keeps in-frame clones, though not all of them. The data contain 90,000 to 110,000 clones, about 92% of them singletons. The sample comes from a study of siplizumab effects on memory and regulatory T cells. Broader study findings: Naive T cells appeared more varied than memory cells and looked like key alloresponse contributors. Suppression by proliferating Tregs derived from siplizumab cultures was not verified. Siplizumab caused a significant drop in alloreactive sequences traceable to unstimulated CD4+ memory cells.

The CDR3 totals 14 residues. Germline V gives CDR1 SQVTM, CDR2 ANQGSEA. Between the trimmed V and J ends, which lost 5 bases and 0 bases, there was a span of 13 bases. This receptor was taken from a human donor in good health. Sequences were obtained from Tregs sorted from blood. The chain employs TRBV29-1 and TRBJ1-1; TRBD1 is a possible D gene (5 bases). The CDR3 region has the DNA TGCAGCGTTCTCTGGGGGGTAATGAACACTGAAGCTTTCTTT. It translates to CSVLWGVMNTEAFF.